This note documents a single TCR beta chain sequence. Its specificity is not known. The sample is drawn from a study of glioma-infiltrating T cells after dendritic cell vaccination. Study at large: At biweekly intervals, patients got three intradermal dendritic cell vaccine injections.

Documented time point: after dendritic cell vaccination, including at tumor progression/relapse. The CDR3 spans 15 residues. Germline CDR1 is SNHLY and CDR2 is FYNNEI. The data were produced by immunoSEQ multiplex PCR, yet TCRdb's version contains in-frame clones alone and is incomplete. In the table there are more than 95,000 clones, 75% to 90% of which are singletons. Study findings and constraints: Survival was not directly related to TCR clonality in these patients.

The sequence came from a human donor with glioblastoma. The chain couples TRBV2 to TRBJ2-5; 9 nucleotides line up with TRBD1. The DNA matches TRBJ2-7 better at its end, which makes the J call doubtful. Material: blood, obtained after dendritic cell vaccination. CDR3 residues: CASSENWTGAYEQYF. CDR3 sequence (DNA): TGTGCCAGCAGTGAAAATTGGACAGGGGCCTACGAGCAGTACTTC.